This T cell receptor beta chain is from a study of blood T cell repertoires in COVID-19. The protocol was immunoSEQ multiplex PCR, while the TCRdb copy is restricted to in-frame clones and leaves out a portion. The data hold 250,000 or so clones, with around four fifths observed a single time. Per germline, CDR1 KGHSH and CDR2 LQKENI. The CDR3 sequence is 13 residues long. Between the trimmed V and J ends, which lost 3 bases and 2 bases, there was a span of 7 bases. The receptor was derived from a woman between 70 and 85 years old with acute or convalescent COVID-19. The sample was peripheral blood. The chain combines TRBV18 with TRBJ1-1; D call uncertain. CDR3: CASSPHKNTEAFF. The CDR3 coding sequence is TGTGCCAGCTCACCTCACAAAAACACTGAAGCTTTCTTT.